The 28 T cell receptor beta chains in this list originate from one sample, sequenced in a study of graft-versus-host responses after intestinal transplantation. TCRdb keeps only in-frame clones here, not all; method: immunoSEQ multiplex PCR. This sample has 45,000 to 55,000 clones; 85% to 95% occur once, and the top ten carry around 6.3%. Sequencing used PBMCs, obtained 750 to 800 days after a first intestinal transplant, on the day of a second. The receptor source for this set is a human patient who received an intestinal transplant, so some T cells may come from the graft donor.

This chain joins TRBV5-4 and TRBJ2-5; no clear D. The CDR3 has 13 amino acids. Germline-derived CDR1 and CDR2 are SGHNT and YYREEE (reference sequence). The V gene lost 1 base and the J gene lost 1 base, with 5 bases spanning the gap. The CDR3 nucleotides read TGTGCCAGCAGCTTGAACACCCAAGAGACCCAGTACTTC. It codes for CASSLNTQETQYF.

This sequence joins TRBV10-2 and TRBJ2-3; TRBD2 agrees at 10 bases. CDR3 length: 16 amino acids. V shed 4 bases, J shed 4 bases, and the junction held 8 bases outside the gene matches. Germline V gene lookup returns CDR1 WSHSY and CDR2 SAAADI. The CDR3 loop is CASSVGGLAAADTQYF. For the CDR3, the DNA is TGCGCCAGCAGTGTGGGAGGACTAGCGGCGGCAGATACGCAGTATTTT.

V gene TRBV11-3 combines with J gene TRBJ2-3, with 7 bases aligning to TRBD1. This CDR3 has 14 residues. CDR1 SGHNT and CDR2 YENEEA come from the germline V gene. Trimming removed 1 base from V and 3 bases from J; junction bases left unmatched: 1. Here the CDR3 DNA reads TGTGCCAGCAGCTTAGGACAGGGAACAGATACGCAGTATTTT. Translation gives CASSLGQGTDTQYF.

This chain connects TRBV4-3 to TRBJ2-5; 9 positions match TRBD2. Germline V CDR1 and CDR2: LGHNA, YSLEER. The CDR3 extends over 15 amino acids. Trimming at V came to 0 bases and at J to 1 base, leaving 0 bases not matched to a gene. CDR3 sequence: CASSQERGGQETQYF. CDR3 coding DNA: TGCGCCAGCAGCCAAGAGCGGGGGGGCCAAGAGACCCAGTACTTC.

The chain recombines TRBV19 with TRBJ2-5; D not certain. The CDR3 contains 14 residues. Looked up from germline, CDR1 is LNHDA and CDR2 is SQIVND (reference sequence). The V end was cut by 5 bases, the J end by 3 bases, with 13 bases between. The CDR3 loop reads CASSHRLAEETQYF. The CDR3 DNA reads TGTGCCAGTAGTCATCGGCTCGCCGAAGAGACCCAGTACTTC. The entire variable domain, with the rest obtained from reference TRBV19 and TRBJ2-5, is as follows: DGGITQSPKYLFRKEGQNVTLSCEQNLNHDAMYWYRQDPGQGLRLIYYSQIVNDFQKGDIAEGYSVSREKKESFPLTVTSAQKNPTAFYLCASSHRLAEETQYFGPGTRLLVL.

J is TRBJ1-5 and V is TRBV11-2, with D maybe TRBD1 (6 bases). This CDR3 spans 14 amino acids. CDR1 and CDR2 from the germline V gene are SGHAT and FQNNGV. V was shortened by 4 bases and J by 6 bases, with 13 bases between the two germline ends. CDR3 in amino acids: CASSSRGLGQPQHF. The CDR3 DNA sequence: TGTGCCAGCAGCTCCAGGGGTTTAGGTCAGCCCCAGCATTTT.

Worth noting for this clone: This sample also contains other DNA sequences that code for the same CDR3. This chain connects TRBV7-2 to TRBJ2-3; 7 nucleotides match TRBD2. The CDR3 runs 16 residues. The germline CDR1 and CDR2 sequences are SGHTA and FQGNSA. With 5 bases clipped from V and 5 bases from J, the junction kept 13 bases outside the gene matches. CDR3 amino acids: CASSLRLAGEVDTQYF. CDR3 coding DNA: TGTGCCAGCAGCCTTAGACTAGCAGGAGAGGTAGATACGCAGTATTTT.

The genes are TRBV7-8 and TRBJ1-5; D not certain. Looked up from germline, CDR1 is SGHVS and CDR2 is FQNEAQ. Trimming pared 5 bases from V and 0 bases from J, leaving 11 bases between. The CDR3 is 15 amino acids. Here the CDR3 reads CASSLTWFSNQPQHF. The DNA of the CDR3 is TGTGCCAGCAGCCTCACCTGGTTTAGCAATCAGCCCCAGCATTTT.

The CDR3 region has the DNA TGTGCCAGCAGCCCGGGACTAGCGGGAGCCTACGAGCAGTACTTC. It translates to CASSPGLAGAYEQYF. This chain connects TRBV13 to TRBJ2-7, with TRBD2 matching over 14 bases. The length of the CDR3 is 15 residues. V shed 5 bases and J 2 bases; nucleotides not matched to a gene: 2. CDR1 is PRHDT and CDR2 is FYEKMQ in the germline V gene (reference sequence).

The CDR3 coding sequence is TGTGCCAGCCCCCCTTCGCGGGGAGTGTACACTGAAGCTTTCTTT. Translating it yields CASPPSRGVYTEAFF. The rearrangement uses TRBV19 and TRBJ1-1; D gene ambiguous. Germline V gives CDR1 LNHDA, CDR2 SQIVND (reference sequence). The CDR3 consists of 15 residues. The V and J ends lost 9 bases and 3 bases respectively, with 20 bases between them. Full variable domain (outside the CDR3, taken from reference TRBV19 and TRBJ1-1): DGGITQSPKYLFRKEGQNVTLSCEQNLNHDAMYWYRQDPGQGLRLIYYSQIVNDFQKGDIAEGYSVSREKKESFPLTVTSAQKNPTAFYLCASPPSRGVYTEAFFGQGTRLTVV.

This clone was seen a single time. Here the CDR3 DNA reads TGTGCCAGCAGTTCTCTCGGGCCTGGTGGCTACACCTTC. It codes for CASSSLGPGGYTF. The V and J genes are TRBV27 and TRBJ1-2; the D is unclear. This CDR3 region has 13 residues. Looked up from germline, CDR1 is MNHEY and CDR2 is SMNVEV (reference sequence). V shed 4 bases and J shed 7 bases, with 13 bases lying between them.

This chain joins TRBV5-8 and TRBJ2-7; D gene uncertain. The germline V gene has CDR1 SGHTS and CDR2 YDEGEE. CDR3 length: 13 residues. Between the trimmed V and J ends, which lost 0 bases and 8 bases, there was a span of 12 bases. CDR3 DNA sequence: TGTGCCAGCAGCTTGGTAGGCTCCTGGAAGCAGTACTTC. It translates to CASSLVGSWKQYF.

V gene TRBV4-1 combines with J gene TRBJ1-6, with unresolved D. V gave up 3 bases and J gave up 6 bases, with 15 bases separating them. The CDR3 has 16 amino acids. Germline V gene lookup returns CDR1 MGHRA and CDR2 YSYEKL. For the CDR3, the DNA is TGCGCCAGCAGCCATGCGCCATACCCCGCTAATTCACCCCTCCACTTT. Its protein product is CASSHAPYPANSPLHF.

The chain joins TRBV30 to TRBJ1-1; a possible D gene is TRBD1 (5 bases). The CDR3 is 13 residues long. Trimming left V 7 bases short and J 0 bases short, with 12 bases between. Germline-derived CDR1 and CDR2 are GTSNPN and SVGIG (reference sequence). CDR3 sequence: CALAGTVNTEAFF. CDR3 bases: TGTGCCTTGGCCGGGACGGTGAACACTGAAGCTTTCTTT.

V gene TRBV2 combines with J gene TRBJ2-7; a possible D gene is TRBD1 (6 bases). Germline CDR1 is SNHLY and CDR2 is FYNNEI. V gave up 3 bases and J gave up 1 base, with 13 bases separating them. The CDR3 contains 15 residues. The CDR3 DNA reads TGTGCCAGCAGTGACCTCGGGACACTATCCTACGAGCAGTACTTC. The encoded protein is CASSDLGTLSYEQYF.

The V call is TRBV6-1, the J call TRBJ2-6; D possibly corresponds to TRBD1 (5 bases). The CDR3 covers 15 residues. With 6 bases removed from V and 4 bases from J, the gap between germline ends came to 13 bases. Germline V gives CDR1 MNHNS, CDR2 SASEGT. CDR3 in amino acids: CASRASGSGANVLTF. The CDR3, as DNA: TGTGCCAGCAGAGCTTCAGGGTCCGGGGCCAACGTCCTGACTTTC.

The V call is TRBV28, the J call TRBJ1-4; D unresolved. Germline assignment: CDR1 MDHEN and CDR2 SYDVKM. CDR3 length equals 12 residues. V dropped 0 bases and J dropped 11 bases, with 7 bases sitting between them. This CDR3 reads CASSLWGLKLFF. CDR3 bases: TGTGCCAGCAGTTTATGGGGTCTGAAACTGTTTTTT.

The chain links TRBV4-2 to TRBJ2-1, with TRBD2 matching 8 bases. The CDR3 consists of 16 residues. After removal of 1 base from V and 7 bases from J, the junction contained 9 bases not matched to a gene. Germline V gene data show CDR1 as LGHNA and CDR2 as YNFKEQ. The CDR3 spells CASSQGSGRDGNEQFF. CDR3 nucleotides: TGTGCCAGCAGCCAAGGGAGCGGGAGAGATGGAAATGAGCAGTTCTTC.

This chain joins TRBV7-8 and TRBJ2-7, with D perhaps TRBD1 or TRBD2 (5 bases each). V shed 6 bases and J shed 7 bases, with 13 bases lying between them. The CDR3 length is 12 residues. Germline CDR1 is SGHVS and CDR2 is FQNEAQ. The CDR3 DNA sequence: TGTGCCAGCAGGACCCGAGGGGTTGAGCAGTACTTC. Encoded protein: CASRTRGVEQYF.

The chain is built from TRBV14 and TRBJ2-7; maybe TRBD1 (5 bases). The germline CDR1 and CDR2 sequences are SGHDN and FVKESK. V was shortened by 1 base and J by 2 bases, with 9 bases between the two germline ends. This CDR3 is built from 14 residues. CDR3 sequence reads: CASSQGGRAYEQYF. CDR3 bases: TGTGCCAGCAGCCAAGGGGGCAGGGCCTACGAGCAGTACTTC.

The chain recombines TRBV5-4 with TRBJ2-2, with TRBD2 matching over 8 bases. CDR3 length: 15 amino acids. Germline V gene sequence: CDR1 SGHNT, CDR2 YYREEE (reference sequence). The V gene end was trimmed by 5 bases and the J gene end by 1 base; junction bases not matched to a gene: 4. CDR3 amino acids: CASSLLAGNTGELFF. CDR3 coding DNA: TGTGCCAGCAGTCTTCTAGCGGGGAACACCGGGGAGCTGTTTTTT.

This chain uses TRBV10-1 with TRBJ2-1, with D perhaps matching TRBD1 or TRBD2 (5 bases each). Germline CDR1 reads WNHNN; CDR2 reads SYGVQD (reference sequence). The CDR3 sequence is 15 residues long. The ends were cut back, 0 bases at V and 9 bases at J, with 15 bases in the middle. Written as DNA, the CDR3 is TGCGCCAGCAGTGAGTCCGGGACCCCCGGTGGTGAGCAGTTCTTC. Protein sequence: CASSESGTPGGEQFF.

V usage is TRBV27 and J usage is TRBJ2-3; TRBD1 is a possible D gene (6 bases). CDR3 length: 16 amino acids. Trimming cost V 3 bases and J 2 bases, with 15 bases left between them. CDR1 and CDR2 from the germline V gene are MNHEY and SMNVEV (reference sequence). The CDR3 reads CASSFLDSGLTDTQYF. The CDR3 bases are TGTGCCAGCAGTTTCTTGGACAGCGGCCTCACAGATACGCAGTATTTT.

A note on this clone: Other DNA sequences within the sample encode an identical CDR3. The chain joins TRBV4-1 to TRBJ1-4; perhaps TRBD1 as D (6 bases). This CDR3 is built from 16 residues. Looked up from germline, CDR1 is MGHRA and CDR2 is YSYEKL. Trimming removed 1 base from V and 0 bases from J, with 9 bases in between. In DNA, the CDR3 is TGCGCCAGCAGCCAAGGGACAGTTGCAACTAATGAAAAACTGTTTTTT. This sequence encodes CASSQGTVATNEKLFF.

This clone was detected only once. The chain uses TRBV5-1 and TRBJ2-5; D unresolved. Germline lookup yields CDR1 SGHRS and CDR2 YFSETQ. This CDR3 has 15 amino acids. Trimming took 6 bases from V and 0 from J, leaving 15 bases between them. The DNA of the CDR3 is TGCGCCAGCACCCTCCGAAATTCGTACCAAGAGACCCAGTACTTC. Protein sequence: CASTLRNSYQETQYF.

The rearrangement joins TRBV4-1 to TRBJ1-5, with D unresolved. Germline V lookup: CDR1 MGHRA, CDR2 YSYEKL. There are 17 residues in the CDR3. V was trimmed by 0 bases and J by 5 bases, leaving 17 bases between them. CDR3 protein: CASSQDRLGFGDQPQHF. Written as DNA, the CDR3 is TGCGCCAGCAGCCAAGATAGGCTTGGTTTCGGTGATCAGCCCCAGCATTTT.

There are a few counts of this clone. The chain has TRBV6-1 and TRBJ2-5; TRBD2 matches 8 bases. Germline assignment: CDR1 MNHNS and CDR2 SASEGT. This CDR3 comprises 16 residues. V was pared by 3 bases and J by 10 bases, with 16 bases of the junction left unmatched. The CDR3 is CASSEGRAGGNRGQYF. CDR3 nucleotides: TGTGCCAGCAGTGAGGGCAGGGCGGGGGGCAATAGGGGCCAGTACTTC.

The gene calls are TRBV5-1 and TRBJ1-1; TRBD1 agrees at 11 bases. CDR3 size: 16 residues. Looked up from germline, CDR1 is SGHRS and CDR2 is YFSETQ. V lost 4 bases to trimming and J lost 0 bases; unmatched junction nucleotides: 5. CDR3 DNA sequence: TGCGCCAGCAGCCGCGGGACAGGGGGTTTGAACACTGAAGCTTTCTTT. It translates to CASSRGTGGLNTEAFF.